This entry describes one T cell receptor beta chain. Germline CDR1 MRHNA, CDR2 SNTAGT. The CDR3 consists of 16 residues. V lost 11 bases and J 9 bases, leaving 31 bases between the germline ends. The data stem from a study of blood T cell repertoires in COVID-19. Study details: From the United States, Italy and Spain came samples of acute and convalescent COVID-19. T cells, B-cell-depleted T cells, or PBMCs provided the cDNA or gDNA that served as material.

As originally analysed: From reference gene primer amplification, estimates of nucleated cell counts were derived. TCRdb's copy holds only in-frame clones and misses some; the assay was immunoSEQ multiplex PCR. V and J calls and clone size come straight from that table; D and trimming were deduced from the DNA. The sample has some 450,000 clones; roughly 88% are singletons. Seattle researchers signed up patients amid active infection and tracked them longitudinally. The sample was peripheral blood. The source of this sequence is a woman in her forties or fifties with COVID-19, enrolled during active disease. The chain recombines TRBV6-4 with TRBJ1-2; maybe TRBD1 (6 bases). CDR3 loop: CALEFITAGAYFRYTF. CDR3 nucleotides: TGTGCCCTCGAGTTCATCACTGCAGGGGCCTACTTCCGCTACACCTTC.